This TCR beta chain originates from a study of preoperative IRX-2 immunotherapy in early breast cancer. Generated by immunoSEQ multiplex PCR, the TCRdb table keeps only in-frame clones and is missing some. The table has 20,000 to 25,000 clones, 90% to 95% seen once. This CDR3 has 12 residues. Looked up from germline, CDR1 is MGHRA and CDR2 is YSYEKL. Trimming removed 0 bases from V and 6 bases from J, with 2 bases in between. Treatment specified: preoperative locoregional IRX-2 cytokine immunotherapy. Patients received preoperative, locoregional IRX-2 cytokine immunotherapy in a phase Ib study. The chain uses TRBV4-1 and TRBJ1-4; no clear D gene. The origin of this receptor is a human donor with breast cancer. The starting material was tumor tissue, obtained after IRX-2 immunotherapy. In DNA form, the CDR3 reads TGCGCCAGCAGCCAAGAATATGAAAAACTGTTTTTT. It translates to CASSQEYEKLFF.